This T cell receptor (beta chain) was observed in a study of cytomegalovirus exposure and HLA in healthy donors (dated by TCRdb to between 2016 and 2019). With regard to the full study: The 670 or so repertoires of the first cohort and the 95 to 150 validation repertoires were produced on the same platform, according to a later analysis. In addition to the first cohort of 650 to 750 subjects, a separate validation cohort of about 120 different subjects was used. The study aimed to test whether signatures of past pathogen exposure could be identified by cataloging public T cell receptors. The study combined high-throughput TCR immunosequencing, statistical association of individual TCRs with disease status, and machine learning to predict cytomegalovirus infection status.

What the study reported, not specific to this receptor: The study listed 150 to 200 TCR beta chains as associated with cytomegalovirus. While some public TCRs were present in many individuals, most TCR sequences turned up only very rarely across donors. In both the original and validation cohorts, the classifier was reported to diagnose cytomegalovirus status with high specificity and sensitivity. The authors suggested that the approach could potentially be generalized to other disease states and immunological phenotypes. In a later analysis, TCRs clustered in the first cohort were found to also tend to co-occur in the 120 or so validation repertoires, with around 94% of cluster scores above 0. A later analysis lacked HLA typing for the validation cohort, so it scored co-occurrence in that cohort across all 120 repertoires. A few of the identified cytomegalovirus-associated TCR beta chains were confirmed in vitro to be specific for cytomegalovirus antigens.

Preparation of the library involved the immunoSEQ multiplex PCR assay. For the original study's pipeline: A statistical classification framework was developed to diagnose cytomegalovirus status using the catalog of TCR beta chain sequences. In its TCRdb copy, this immuneACCESS table keeps in-frame sequences only and misses some clones. Where compared with another copy, unresolved V genes explain less than half of these, and the others have no known cause. V and J calls and clone size are given by that table; D and trimming were obtained from the DNA. Recorded for this sample are more than 200,000 clones; roughly 87% of them occurred a single time. The ten biggest clones cover approximately 3.1% of the sample. Regarding this clone: There is no known antigen for this receptor. Base qualities are missing; no much larger clone stands one base away.

Sequences SSHAT (CDR1) and FNYEAQ (CDR2) are obtained from the germline V gene (reference sequence). Deletion took 6 bases off V and 2 bases off J, with a span of 9 bases between the germline ends. The CDR3 sequence holds 13 residues, the cysteine and phenylalanine included. The kept DNA is CDR3 alone, 39 bases in frame from the first base. The donors belonged to the validation cohort of around 110 subjects, which was separate from the roughly 670-subject first cohort. Recombination connected TRBV7-7 to TRBJ2-3; the D segment cannot be called with confidence. Sequencing was performed on PBMCs. This TCR derives from a woman aged 25 to 39 in good health and CMV-seronegative. The nucleotide sequence reads TGTGCCAGCAGTCGAGAGTCCACAGATACGCAGTATTTT. It specifies CASSRESTDTQYF.